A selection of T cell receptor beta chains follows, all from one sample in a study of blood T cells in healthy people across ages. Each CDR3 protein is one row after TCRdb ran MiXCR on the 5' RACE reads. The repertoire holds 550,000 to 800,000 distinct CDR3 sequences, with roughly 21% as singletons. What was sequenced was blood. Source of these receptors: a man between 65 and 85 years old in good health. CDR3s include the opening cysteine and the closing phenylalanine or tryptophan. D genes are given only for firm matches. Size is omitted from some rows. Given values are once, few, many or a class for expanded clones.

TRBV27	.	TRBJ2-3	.	CASSTTGRGTSTDTQYF	TGTGCCAGCAGCACGACAGGGAGGGGAACTAGCACAGATACGCAGTATTTT
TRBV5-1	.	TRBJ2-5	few	CASSLAKGETQYF	TGCGCCAGCAGCTTGGCGAAGGGGGAGACCCAGTACTTC
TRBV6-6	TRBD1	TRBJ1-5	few	CASRITGDRGNQPQHF	TGTGCCAGCAGGATAACGGGCGACAGGGGAAATCAGCCCCAGCATTTT
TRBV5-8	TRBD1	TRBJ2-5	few	CASSYLDRLRQETQYF	TGTGCCAGCAGCTACCTGGACAGGTTGCGACAAGAGACCCAGTACTTC
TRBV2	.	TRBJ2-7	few	CASSERGQGNYEQYF	TGTGCCAGCAGTGAAAGAGGGCAAGGAAACTACGAGCAGTACTTC
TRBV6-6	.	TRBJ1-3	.	CASSYDLSGPGNTIYF	TGTGCCAGCAGTTACGACCTTTCCGGGCCTGGAAACACCATATATTTT
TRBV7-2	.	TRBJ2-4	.	CASSLGMDKNIQYF	TGTGCCAGCAGCTTGGGCATGGACAAAAACATTCAGTACTTC
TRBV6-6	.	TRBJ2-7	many	CASSFSGILWDEQYF	TGTGCCAGCAGTTTTTCCGGGATCTTGTGGGACGAGCAGTACTTC
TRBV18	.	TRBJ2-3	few	CASSPLGPGTDTQYF	TGTGCCAGCTCACCACTTGGACCCGGCACAGATACGCAGTATTTT
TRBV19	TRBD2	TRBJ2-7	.	CASAPAGDGEQYF	TGTGCCAGTGCTCCCGCGGGGGATGGCGAGCAGTACTTC
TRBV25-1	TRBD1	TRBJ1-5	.	CASAGTGVNQPQHF	TGTGCCAGCGCCGGGACAGGGGTCAATCAGCCCCAGCATTTT
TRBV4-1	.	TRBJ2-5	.	CASSQGTAYQETQYF	TGCGCCAGCAGCCAAGGGACCGCGTACCAAGAGACCCAGTACTTC
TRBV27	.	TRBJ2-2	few	CASRPSSTGGLFF	TGTGCCAGCAGGCCAAGCTCCACCGGGGGGCTGTTTTTT
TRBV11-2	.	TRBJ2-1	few	CASSLKLNNEQFF	TGTGCCAGCAGCTTAAAGCTCAACAATGAGCAGTTCTTC
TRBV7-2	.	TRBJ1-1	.	CASSNSVGGNGFF	TGTGCCAGCAGCAATTCAGTAGGCGGAAATGGTTTCTTT
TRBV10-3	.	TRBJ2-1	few	CAITGGLGNEQFF	TGTGCCATCACCGGGGGACTCGGCAATGAGCAGTTCTTC
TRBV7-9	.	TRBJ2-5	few	CASSPMIGAEETQYF	TGTGCCAGCAGCCCAATGATCGGGGCTGAGGAGACCCAGTACTTC
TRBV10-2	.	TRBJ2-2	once	CTSSELRDWTGELFF	TGCACCAGCAGTGAGTTGCGGGACTGGACCGGGGAGCTGTTTTTT
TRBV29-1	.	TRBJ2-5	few	CSVDGGEYQETQYF	TGCAGCGTTGACGGCGGAGAGTACCAAGAGACCCAGTACTTC
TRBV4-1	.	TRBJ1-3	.	CASSQDRRNTIYF	TGCGCCAGCAGCCAAGATAGGCGGAACACCATATATTTT
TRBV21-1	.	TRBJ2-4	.	CASSKDVKRAKNIQYF	TGTGCCAGCAGCAAAGACGTGAAACGGGCCAAAAACATTCAGTACTTC
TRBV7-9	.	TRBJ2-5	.	CASSGRSLQETQYF	TGTGCCAGCAGCGGACGGAGTCTGCAAGAGACCCAGTACTTC
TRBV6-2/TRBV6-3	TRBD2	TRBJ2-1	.	CASSYRGERYPSGSYNEQFF	TGTGCCAGCAGTTATCGGGGGGAGAGGTATCCATCGGGCTCCTACAATGAGCAGTTCTTC
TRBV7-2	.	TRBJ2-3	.	CASSSMEGSTDTQYF	TGTGCCAGCAGCTCGATGGAGGGCAGCACAGATACGCAGTATTTT
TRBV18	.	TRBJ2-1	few	CASSPAGASSYNEQFF	TGTGCCAGCTCACCAGCAGGGGCGAGCTCCTACAATGAGCAGTTCTTC
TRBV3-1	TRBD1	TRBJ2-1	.	CASSAGQGAVIEQFF	TGTGCCAGCAGCGCCGGACAGGGGGCCGTGATTGAGCAGTTCTTC
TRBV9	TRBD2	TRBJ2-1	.	CASSQAGLAGGRYNEQFF	TGTGCCAGCAGCCAGGCGGGACTAGCGGGAGGCCGGTACAATGAGCAGTTCTTC
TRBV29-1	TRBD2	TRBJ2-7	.	CSVEGLAGFEQYF	TGCAGCGTTGAGGGACTAGCGGGATTCGAGCAGTACTTC
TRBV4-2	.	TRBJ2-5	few	CASSQETRRETQYF	TGTGCCAGCAGCCAAGAAACCAGGAGGGAGACCCAGTACTTC
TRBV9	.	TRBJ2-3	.	CASSAHDVDTQYF	TGTGCCAGCAGCGCCCACGATGTAGATACGCAGTATTTT
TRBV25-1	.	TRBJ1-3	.	CASSDAGSSGNTIYF	TGTGCCAGCAGTGACGCGGGGTCCTCTGGAAACACCATATATTTT
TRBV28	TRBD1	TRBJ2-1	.	CASTATGHSYNEQFF	TGTGCCAGCACCGCGACAGGGCACTCCTACAATGAGCAGTTCTTC
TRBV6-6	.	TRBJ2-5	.	CATQVYQETQYF	TGTGCCACCCAGGTTTACCAAGAGACCCAGTACTTC
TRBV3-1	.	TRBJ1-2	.	CASSLGAGSGYTF	TGTGCCAGCAGCCTTGGGGCAGGGAGCGGCTACACCTTC
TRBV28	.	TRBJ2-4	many	CASNGRGDIQYF	TGTGCCAGCAATGGCAGGGGGGACATTCAGTACTTC
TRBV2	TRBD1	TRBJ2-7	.	CASSERDRVTYEQYF	TGTGCCAGCAGTGAACGGGACAGGGTAACCTACGAGCAGTACTTC